This entry concerns a single TCR beta chain. Its cognate antigen is unknown. With a much larger clone just one base away, this may be a read error. This record belongs to a study of human T cells and chemical hapten exposure. Study-wide findings and caveats: Expanded TCRs showed more large CDR3 clusters than pre-sensitization or healthy control sets. Counts of expanded TCRs (at PT1) showed a positive correlation with patch test score.

Each CDR3 protein is one row after TCRdb ran MiXCR on the RACE reads. The sample has approximately 80,000 distinct CDR3 sequences, around a tenth seen once. V lost 5 bases, J lost 1 base, and 12 bases lay in between. CDR1 and CDR2 from the germline V gene are SGHTA and FQGNSA. The CDR3 spans 15 residues. Time point here: patch test 1, 2 weeks after DPC sensitization. Sample treatment: therapeutic diphenylcyclopropenone sensitization with weekly scalp DPC. Each patch test followed a blood draw. The chain carries TRBV7-2 and TRBJ1-5; no definite D call. The sample was whole blood, taken in connection with sensitization to the hapten diphenylcyclopropenone (DPC). This TCR came from a woman in her fifties or sixties with alopecia areata. Some clones in this sample may be carry-over from other donors' samples. CDR3 in DNA: TGTGCCAGCAGCACAGAGATAGCGAGCAATCAGCCCCAGCATTTT. Protein sequence: CASSTEIASNQPQHF.